These T cell receptor beta chains were read from a single sample in a study of blood T cell repertoires in COVID-19. TCRdb's copy holds only in-frame clones and misses some; the assay was immunoSEQ multiplex PCR. The profile shows almost 45,000 clones, about 70% of them singletons. The sequenced sample consisted of peripheral blood. These receptors were taken from a man at least 80 years old with acute or convalescent COVID-19. Each CDR3 is given with its conserved first and last residue. The order of the fields is CDR3 DNA, CDR3 protein, V gene, J gene, D gene, clone size. D genes are given only for firm matches. Size values are once, few and many counts, or a class for expanded clones, and some rows have none.

cdr3_nt: TGTGCCAGCACCCTCGGGACTAGCGGGAGGCCTTACACCGGGGAGCTGTTTTTT
cdr3_aa: CASTLGTSGRPYTGELFF
v_call: TRBV7-2
j_call: TRBJ2-2
d_call: TRBD2
clone_size: -

cdr3_nt: TGTGCCAGCAAAGAAGTGGAGGAGCAGTACTTC
cdr3_aa: CASKEVEEQYF
v_call: TRBV2
j_call: TRBJ2-7
d_call: -
clone_size: -

cdr3_nt: TGTGCCAGCAGCTTAAGAGCGGGAGGGATCCCCGGGGAGCTGTTTTTT
cdr3_aa: CASSLRAGGIPGELFF
v_call: TRBV7-3
j_call: TRBJ2-2
d_call: TRBD2
clone_size: -

cdr3_nt: TGTGCCACGAGCAACAGGGGCCTTTTCTACACCTTC
cdr3_aa: CATSNRGLFYTF
v_call: TRBV6-5
j_call: TRBJ1-2
d_call: TRBD1
clone_size: few

cdr3_nt: TGCGCCAGCAGCTTGGTCCCTAGCGGGAAGACAGATACGCAGTATTTT
cdr3_aa: CASSLVPSGKTDTQYF
v_call: TRBV5-1
j_call: TRBJ2-3
d_call: TRBD2
clone_size: few

cdr3_nt: TGTGCCAGCAGCCCACTGCGGCCGAACTATGGCTACACCTTC
cdr3_aa: CASSPLRPNYGYTF
v_call: TRBV6-2/TRBV6-3
j_call: TRBJ1-2
d_call: -
clone_size: -

cdr3_nt: TGTGCCAGCAGGGTGGGCTCTGGAAACACCATATATTTT
cdr3_aa: CASRVGSGNTIYF
v_call: TRBV19
j_call: TRBJ1-3
d_call: -
clone_size: -

cdr3_nt: TGTGCCAGCTCACCGTTGCTGTACCCAGCCTACGAGCAGTACTTC
cdr3_aa: CASSPLLYPAYEQYF
v_call: TRBV18
j_call: TRBJ2-7
d_call: -
clone_size: many

cdr3_nt: TGTGCCAGCAGCGGTTCCCGGACAGGGGGCAAGAATGAGCAGTTCTTC
cdr3_aa: CASSGSRTGGKNEQFF
v_call: TRBV7-3
j_call: TRBJ2-1
d_call: TRBD1
clone_size: -

cdr3_nt: TGTGCCAGCAGCTTACTCTACAGGGCCGGAGGAAACACCATATATTTT
cdr3_aa: CASSLLYRAGGNTIYF
v_call: TRBV11-2
j_call: TRBJ1-3
d_call: -
clone_size: -

cdr3_nt: TGTGCCAGCAGCTTGGCCGGGTTCCGCAATGAGCAGTTCTTC
cdr3_aa: CASSLAGFRNEQFF
v_call: TRBV7-2
j_call: TRBJ2-1
d_call: -
clone_size: -

cdr3_nt: TGTGCCAGCAGTAGGCGCGGGAGACACGAGCAGTACTTC
cdr3_aa: CASSRRGRHEQYF
v_call: TRBV6-5
j_call: TRBJ2-7
d_call: TRBD2
clone_size: once

cdr3_nt: TGTGCCAGCAGCTTAGACGGCGGGAGAAAGAAGACCCAGTACTTC
cdr3_aa: CASSLDGGRKKTQYF
v_call: TRBV11-2
j_call: TRBJ2-5
d_call: TRBD2
clone_size: -

cdr3_nt: TGTGCCAGTAGTATAGAATTTCGGGCCTACGGAACAGGGAGAGCCTACGAGCAGTACTTC
cdr3_aa: CASSIEFRAYGTGRAYEQYF
v_call: TRBV19
j_call: TRBJ2-7
d_call: -
clone_size: -

cdr3_nt: TGTGCCAGCAGCCCAGGACTAGCGTCCACAGATACGCAGTATTTT
cdr3_aa: CASSPGLASTDTQYF
v_call: TRBV11-3
j_call: TRBJ2-3
d_call: TRBD2
clone_size: -

cdr3_nt: TGCGCCACCGGAACGAGCGGGAGTACAGATACGCAGTATTTT
cdr3_aa: CATGTSGSTDTQYF
v_call: TRBV5-1
j_call: TRBJ2-3
d_call: TRBD2
clone_size: -

cdr3_nt: TGTGCCAGCAGCCAAGTTCTGAGCTCCTACGAGCAGTACTTC
cdr3_aa: CASSQVLSSYEQYF
v_call: TRBV14
j_call: TRBJ2-7
d_call: -
clone_size: -